These 4 T cell receptor beta chains came from one sample sequenced in a study of T cell repertoires in cytomegalovirus infection. TCRdb fed the reads into MiXCR, producing one record per CDR3 protein. The sample has about 140,000 distinct CDR3 sequences; about 6.5% are singletons. The sequencing sample was made of PBMCs. Receptors were obtained from a human donor in good health (CMV status not recorded). Some clones in this sample may be carry-over from other donors' samples.

This clonotype was seen many times. The chain links TRBV28 to TRBJ1-5; D remains ambiguous. The length of the CDR3 is 12 residues. The germline V and J ends were trimmed by 3 bases and 7 bases, with 7 bases remaining between them. Germline CDR1 is MDHEN and CDR2 is SYDVKM. The CDR3 is CASSFRTQPQHF. The CDR3 DNA reads as TGTGCCAGCAGTTTCCGGACCCAGCCCCAGCATTTT.

This clonotype was detected ten times or more. The CDR3 sequence is CASSLEAASSYEQYF. The CDR3 DNA sequence: TGTGCCAGCAGCTTAGAGGCAGCCAGCTCCTACGAGCAGTACTTC. This sequence joins TRBV7-2 and TRBJ2-7, with D unresolved. Germline V lookup: CDR1 SGHTA, CDR2 FQGNSA. The CDR3 covers 15 residues. V was shortened by 1 base and J by 0 bases, with 10 bases between the two germline ends.

The table lists this clonotype with many counts. This CDR3 reads CASSGDRGYNNSPLHF. Written as DNA, the CDR3 is TGTGCCAGCAGCGGGGACAGGGGATACAATAATTCACCCCTCCACTTT. The genes are TRBV5-5 and TRBJ1-6, with 10 bases lining up with TRBD1. The germline V gene has CDR1 SGHKS and CDR2 YYEKEE (reference sequence). Trimming removed 4 bases from V and 5 bases from J; junction bases left unmatched: 6. The CDR3 covers 16 residues.

J is TRBJ2-7 and V is TRBV18, with D possibly being TRBD2 (6 bases). This CDR3 is 13 amino acids long. The V and J ends lost 8 bases and 3 bases respectively, with 14 bases between them. In germline, CDR1 is KGHSH, CDR2 LQKENI. CDR3 region: CASDARGIYEQYF. CDR3 coding DNA: TGTGCCAGCGACGCCCGGGGGATCTACGAGCAGTACTTC.